A single sample is the source of the 9 T cell receptor beta chains below, sequenced in a study of PD-1 blockade in classical Hodgkin lymphoma. As to time point: newly diagnosed, previously untreated cHL patient sample. TCRdb keeps only in-frame clones here, not all; method: immunoSEQ multiplex PCR. Among 70,000 or so clones listed, approximately 93% were seen once. The sample consisted of peripheral blood mononuclear cells (PBMCs). All receptors derive from a human donor with classical Hodgkin lymphoma.

The chain combines TRBV5-4 with TRBJ1-3; TRBD1 aligns across 10 bases. The V and J ends lost 4 bases and 2 bases, in that order; junction bases with no gene match: 3. This CDR3 spans 15 amino acids. The V gene's germline CDR1 is SGHNT and CDR2 YYREEE (reference sequence). This chain's CDR3 is CASSEGQGAGNTIYF. CDR3 in DNA: TGTGCCAGCAGCGAAGGACAGGGGGCTGGAAACACCATATATTTT.

V usage is TRBV11-3 and J usage is TRBJ2-1, with 11 bases identical to TRBD2. CDR3 length: 15 amino acids. Germline V gene lookup returns CDR1 SGHNT and CDR2 YENEEA. Trimming cost V 5 bases and J 8 bases; bases outside gene matches: 8. CDR3 in DNA: TGTGCCAGCAGCCATACTAGCGGGAGAATGGATGAGCAGTTCTTC. This encodes CASSHTSGRMDEQFF. Complete variable domain (other parts from reference TRBV11-3 and TRBJ2-1): EAGVVQSPRYKIIEKKQPVAFWCNPISGHNTLYWYLQNLGQGPELLIRYENEEAVDDSQLPKDRFSAERLKGVDSTLKIQPAELGDSAVYLCASSHTSGRMDEQFFGPGTRLTVL.

The chain joins TRBV21-1 to TRBJ1-5. TRBV21-1 is given as a pseudogene. The CDR3 runs 14 residues. The CDR3 nucleotides are TGTGCCAGCAATTGGGGGGCGAGCAATCAGCCCCAGCATTTT. It yields the protein CASNWGASNQPQHF.

CDR3 sequence reads: CTGGLDYGYTF. The CDR3 DNA reads TGCACGGGGGGACTGGACTATGGCTACACCTTC. The chain has TRBV29-1 and TRBJ1-2; possibly TRBD1 for D (5 bases). The CDR3 has 11 amino acids. Germline CDR1 reads SQVTM; CDR2 reads ANQGSEA.

The J gene is TRBJ1-2, the V gene TRBV6-6; weak D call: TRBD1 (5 bases). The germline CDR1 and CDR2 sequences are MNHNY and SVGAGI (reference sequence). The CDR3 extends over 14 amino acids. Trimming pared 8 bases from V and 5 bases from J, leaving 18 bases between. The CDR3 protein is CASPNGGIGYGYTF. CDR3 DNA: TGTGCCAGCCCAAACGGGGGGATAGGTTATGGCTACACCTTC.

In this sample, this clone turned up once. The gene calls are TRBV19 and TRBJ2-3, with TRBD2 as a possible D gene (6 bases). V was shortened by 3 bases and J by 0 bases, with 10 bases between the two germline ends. The V gene's germline CDR1 is LNHDA and CDR2 SQIVND (reference sequence). The CDR3 consists of 15 residues. This CDR3 is CASSILAASTDTQYF. CDR3 DNA sequence: TGTGCCAGTAGTATTTTAGCGGCTAGCACAGATACGCAGTATTTT. The entire variable domain, with the rest obtained from reference TRBV19 and TRBJ2-3, is as follows: DGGITQSPKYLFRKEGQNVTLSCEQNLNHDAMYWYRQDPGQGLRLIYYSQIVNDFQKGDIAEGYSVSREKKESFPLTVTSAQKNPTAFYLCASSILAASTDTQYFGPGTRLTVL.

The count of this clone is one. The V gene is TRBV6-1, the J gene TRBJ1-1; 9 nucleotides match TRBD1. CDR3 length: 15 amino acids. J lost 3 bases, V lost 4 bases, and 6 bases had no gene match. Germline CDR1 is MNHNS and CDR2 is SASEGT. CDR3 region: CASSGHRGLDTEAFF. The CDR3 coding sequence is TGTGCCAGCAGTGGGCACAGGGGGCTGGACACTGAAGCTTTCTTT.

V is TRBV9 and J is TRBJ1-4; 9 nucleotides agree with TRBD1. There are 15 residues in the CDR3. The junction had 3 bases not matched to a gene; V was cut back by 1 base and J by 5 bases. CDR1 is SGDLS, CDR2 YYNGEE, per germline. The CDR3, as DNA: TGTGCCAGCAGCGTAACGACAGGGGGGAATGAAAAACTGTTTTTT. It specifies CASSVTTGGNEKLFF.

The V gene is TRBV5-1, the J gene TRBJ2-5, with 15 bases that match TRBD2. The CDR3 consists of 18 residues. The germline CDR1 and CDR2 sequences are SGHRS and YFSETQ. Trimming removed 1 base from V and 0 bases from J; junction bases left unmatched: 4. As DNA, the CDR3 is TGCGCCAGCAGCTTGCCGGGACTAGCGGGGGGATACCAAGAGACCCAGTACTTC. Translated, it gives CASSLPGLAGGYQETQYF.